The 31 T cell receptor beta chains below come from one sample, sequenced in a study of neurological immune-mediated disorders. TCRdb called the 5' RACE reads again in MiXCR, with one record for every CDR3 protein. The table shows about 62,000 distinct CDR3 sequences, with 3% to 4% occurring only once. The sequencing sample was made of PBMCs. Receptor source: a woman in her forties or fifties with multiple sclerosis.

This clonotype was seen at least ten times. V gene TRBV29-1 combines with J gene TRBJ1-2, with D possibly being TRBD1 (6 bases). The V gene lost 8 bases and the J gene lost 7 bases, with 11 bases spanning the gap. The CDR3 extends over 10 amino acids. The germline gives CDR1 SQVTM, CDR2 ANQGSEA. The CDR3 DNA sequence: TGCAGCACCGAGGGGGGTGGCTACACCTTC. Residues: CSTEGGGYTF.

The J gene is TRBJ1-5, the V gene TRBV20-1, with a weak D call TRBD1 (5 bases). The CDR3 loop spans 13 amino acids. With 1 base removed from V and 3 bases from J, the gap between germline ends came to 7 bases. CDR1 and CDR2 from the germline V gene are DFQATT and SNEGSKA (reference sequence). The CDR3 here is CSARGGDNQPQHF. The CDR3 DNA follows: TGCAGTGCTAGAGGGGGGGACAATCAGCCCCAGCATTTT.

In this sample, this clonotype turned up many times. CDR3 in amino acids: CAISESRGHSFYGYTF. The CDR3 bases are TGTGCCATCAGTGAGTCGAGGGGCCACTCTTTCTATGGCTACACCTTC. The V and J genes are TRBV10-3 and TRBJ1-2; a possible D gene is TRBD1 (5 bases). Germline V gene data show CDR1 as ENHRY and CDR2 as SYGVKD. V lost 0 bases, J lost 4 bases, and 15 bases lay in between. The CDR3 is made up of 16 amino acids.

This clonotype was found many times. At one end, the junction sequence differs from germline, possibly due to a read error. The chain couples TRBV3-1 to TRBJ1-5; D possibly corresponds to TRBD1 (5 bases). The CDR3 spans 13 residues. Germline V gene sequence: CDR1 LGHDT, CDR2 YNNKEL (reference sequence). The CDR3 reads CASSPQGYWPQNF. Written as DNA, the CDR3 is TGTGCCAGCAGCCCCCAGGGTTATTGGCCCCAGAATTTT.

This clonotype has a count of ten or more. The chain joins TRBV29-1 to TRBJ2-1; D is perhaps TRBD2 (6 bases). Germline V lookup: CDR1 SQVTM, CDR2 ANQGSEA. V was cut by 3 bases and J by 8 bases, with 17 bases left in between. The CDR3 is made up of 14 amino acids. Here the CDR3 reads CSVEPLGGSDEQFF. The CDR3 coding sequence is TGCAGCGTTGAGCCCTTAGGAGGGAGCGATGAGCAGTTCTTC.

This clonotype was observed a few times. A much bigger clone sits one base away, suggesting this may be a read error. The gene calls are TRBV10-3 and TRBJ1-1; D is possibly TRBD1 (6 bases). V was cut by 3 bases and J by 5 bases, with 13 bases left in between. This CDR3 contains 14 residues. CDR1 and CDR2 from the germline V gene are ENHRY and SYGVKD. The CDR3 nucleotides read TGTGCCATCAGTGACCCCAAAAGGGGGACTGAAGCTTTCTTT. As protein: CAISDPKRGTEAFF.

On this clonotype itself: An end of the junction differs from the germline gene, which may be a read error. The CDR3 sequence: CTSSVGGTSYEQYF. CDR3 nucleotides: TGTACCAGCAGCGTGGGGGGGACGTCCTACGAGCAGTACTTC. The chain uses TRBV9 and TRBJ2-7, with 7 bases aligning to TRBD2. The CDR3 is 14 residues long. The germline gives CDR1 SGDLS, CDR2 YYNGEE.

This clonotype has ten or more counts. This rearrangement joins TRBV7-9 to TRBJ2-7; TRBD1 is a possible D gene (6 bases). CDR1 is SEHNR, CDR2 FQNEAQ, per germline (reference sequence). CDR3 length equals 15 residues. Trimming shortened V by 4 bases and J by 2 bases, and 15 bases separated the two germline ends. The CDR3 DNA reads TGTGCCAGCAGCTCCCCCAGGGGAAACACCTACGAGCAGTACTTC. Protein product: CASSSPRGNTYEQYF.

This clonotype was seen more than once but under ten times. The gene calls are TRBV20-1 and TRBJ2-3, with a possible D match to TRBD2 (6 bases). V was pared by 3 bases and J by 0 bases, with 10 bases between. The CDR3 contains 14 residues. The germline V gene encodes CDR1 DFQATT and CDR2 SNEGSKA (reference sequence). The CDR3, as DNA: TGCAGTGCTAGGTCCGGGACTAGCACAGATACGCAGTATTTT. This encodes CSARSGTSTDTQYF.

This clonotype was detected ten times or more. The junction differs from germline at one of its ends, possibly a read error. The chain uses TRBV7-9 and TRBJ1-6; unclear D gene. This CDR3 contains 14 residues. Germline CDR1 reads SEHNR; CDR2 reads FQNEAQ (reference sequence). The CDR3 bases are TGTGCCAGCAGCTCCACAGAGCGGTCTTCACCCCTCAACTTT. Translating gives CASSSTERSSPLNF.

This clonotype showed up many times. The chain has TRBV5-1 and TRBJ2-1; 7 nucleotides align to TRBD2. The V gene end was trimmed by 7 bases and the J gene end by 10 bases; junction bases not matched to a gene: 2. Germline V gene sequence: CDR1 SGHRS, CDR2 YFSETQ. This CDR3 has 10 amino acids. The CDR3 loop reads CASGEGEQFF. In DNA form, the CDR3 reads TGCGCCAGCGGGGAGGGGGAGCAGTTCTTC.

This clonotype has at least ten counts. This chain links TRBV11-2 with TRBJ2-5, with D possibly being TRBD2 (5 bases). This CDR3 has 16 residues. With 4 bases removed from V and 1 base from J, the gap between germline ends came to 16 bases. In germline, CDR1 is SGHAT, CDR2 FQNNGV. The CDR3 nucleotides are TGTGCCAGCAGCTCCCGACTATCCTCACTCCAAGAGACCCAGTACTTC. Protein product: CASSSRLSSLQETQYF.

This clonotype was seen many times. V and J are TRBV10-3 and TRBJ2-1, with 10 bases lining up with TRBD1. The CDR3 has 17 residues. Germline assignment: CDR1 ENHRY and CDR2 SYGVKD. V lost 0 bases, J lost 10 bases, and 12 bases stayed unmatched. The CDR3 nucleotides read TGTGCCATCAGTGAGTCGAAAGGGACAGGGGTGATAGGCGAGCAGTTCTTC. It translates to CAISESKGTGVIGEQFF.

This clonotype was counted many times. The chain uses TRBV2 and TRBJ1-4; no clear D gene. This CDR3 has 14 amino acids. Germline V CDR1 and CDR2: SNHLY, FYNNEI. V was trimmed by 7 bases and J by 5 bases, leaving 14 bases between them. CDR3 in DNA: TGTGCCAGCAATCCGGGTACGCAGAATGAAAAACTGTTTTTT. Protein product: CASNPGTQNEKLFF.

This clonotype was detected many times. The CDR3 here is CATSEPRHHEGAFF. The CDR3 region has the DNA TGTGCCACCAGTGAACCTCGACACCACGAGGGAGCTTTCTTT. The chain uses TRBV24-1 and TRBJ1-1; D is uncertain. CDR1 KGHDR and CDR2 SFDVKD come from the germline V gene. With 4 bases removed from V and 10 bases from J, the gap between germline ends came to 18 bases. This CDR3 has 14 residues.

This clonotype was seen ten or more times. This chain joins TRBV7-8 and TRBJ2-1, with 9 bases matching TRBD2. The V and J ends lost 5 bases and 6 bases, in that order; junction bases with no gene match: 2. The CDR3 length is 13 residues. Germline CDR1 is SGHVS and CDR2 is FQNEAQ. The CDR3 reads CASSGSGSNEQFF. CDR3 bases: TGTGCCAGCAGCGGTAGCGGGAGCAATGAGCAGTTCTTC. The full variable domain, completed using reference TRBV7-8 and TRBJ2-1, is GAGVSQSPRYKVAKRGQDVALRCDPISGHVSLFWYQQALGQGPEFLTYFQNEAQLDKSGLPSDRFFAERPEGSVSTLKIQRTQQEDSAVYLCASSGSGSNEQFFGPGTRLTVL.

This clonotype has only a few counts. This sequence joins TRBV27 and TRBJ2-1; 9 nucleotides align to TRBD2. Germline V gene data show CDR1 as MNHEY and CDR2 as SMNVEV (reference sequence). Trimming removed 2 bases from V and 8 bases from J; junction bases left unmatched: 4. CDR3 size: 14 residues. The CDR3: CASSLLAGLDEQFF. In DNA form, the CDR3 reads TGTGCCAGCAGTTTACTAGCGGGATTGGATGAGCAGTTCTTC.

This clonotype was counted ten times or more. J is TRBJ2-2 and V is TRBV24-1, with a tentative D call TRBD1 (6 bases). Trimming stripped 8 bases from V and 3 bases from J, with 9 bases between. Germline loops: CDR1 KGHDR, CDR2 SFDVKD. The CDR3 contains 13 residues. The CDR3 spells CATTDSYTGELFF. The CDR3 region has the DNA TGTGCCACCACGGACAGTTACACCGGGGAGCTGTTTTTT.

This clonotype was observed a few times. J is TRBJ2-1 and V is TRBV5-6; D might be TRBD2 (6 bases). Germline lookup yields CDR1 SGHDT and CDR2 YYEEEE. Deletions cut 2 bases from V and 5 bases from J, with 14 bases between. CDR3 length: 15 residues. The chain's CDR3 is CASSLQLAVNNEQFF. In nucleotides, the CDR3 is TGTGCCAGCAGCTTACAACTAGCAGTGAACAATGAGCAGTTCTTC.

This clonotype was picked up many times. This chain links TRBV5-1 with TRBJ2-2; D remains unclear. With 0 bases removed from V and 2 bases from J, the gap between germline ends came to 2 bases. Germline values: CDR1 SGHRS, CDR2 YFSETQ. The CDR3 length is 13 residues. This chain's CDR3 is CASSLDNTGELFF. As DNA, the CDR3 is TGCGCCAGCAGCTTGGACAACACCGGGGAGCTGTTTTTT.

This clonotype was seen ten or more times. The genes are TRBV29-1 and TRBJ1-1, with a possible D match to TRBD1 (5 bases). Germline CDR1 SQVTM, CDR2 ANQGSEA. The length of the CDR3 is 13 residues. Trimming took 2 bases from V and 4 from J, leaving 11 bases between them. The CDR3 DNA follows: TGCAGCGTTGAAAAGGTCCAGGGCACTGAAGCTTTCTTT. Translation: CSVEKVQGTEAFF.

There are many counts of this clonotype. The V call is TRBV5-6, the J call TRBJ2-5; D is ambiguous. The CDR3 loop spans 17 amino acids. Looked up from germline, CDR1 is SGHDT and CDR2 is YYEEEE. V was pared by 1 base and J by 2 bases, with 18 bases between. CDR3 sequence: CASSLLVRLPPQETQYF. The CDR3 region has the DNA TGTGCCAGCAGCTTGCTTGTGCGACTCCCCCCACAAGAGACCCAGTACTTC.

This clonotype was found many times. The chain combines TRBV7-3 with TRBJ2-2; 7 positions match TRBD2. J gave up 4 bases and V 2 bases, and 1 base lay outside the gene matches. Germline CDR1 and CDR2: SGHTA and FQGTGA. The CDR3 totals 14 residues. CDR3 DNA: TGTGCCAGCAGCTTAGGGAGGGGCACCGGGGAGCTGTTTTTT. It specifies CASSLGRGTGELFF.

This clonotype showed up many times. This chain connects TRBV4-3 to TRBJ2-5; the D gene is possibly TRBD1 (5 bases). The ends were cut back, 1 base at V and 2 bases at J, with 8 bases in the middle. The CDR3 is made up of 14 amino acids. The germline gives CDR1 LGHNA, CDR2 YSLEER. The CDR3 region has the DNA TGCGCCAGCAGCCAAGGGACAAGACAAGAGACCCAGTACTTC. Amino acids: CASSQGTRQETQYF.

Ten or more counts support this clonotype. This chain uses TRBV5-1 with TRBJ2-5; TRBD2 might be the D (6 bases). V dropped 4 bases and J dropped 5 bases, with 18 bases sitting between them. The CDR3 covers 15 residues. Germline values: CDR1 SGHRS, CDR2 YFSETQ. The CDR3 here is CASSLGGGSYETQYF. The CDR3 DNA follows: TGCGCCAGCAGCCTCGGAGGAGGGAGTTACGAGACCCAGTACTTC.

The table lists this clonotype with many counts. CDR3 sequence reads: CASSRQGSTDTQYF. In nucleotides, the CDR3 is TGTGCCAGCAGTAGACAGGGTAGCACAGATACGCAGTATTTT. The genes are TRBV2 and TRBJ2-3, with 7 bases lining up with TRBD1. The CDR3 is 14 amino acids. V gave up 5 bases and J gave up 0 bases; unmatched junction bases: 2. The V gene's germline CDR1 is SNHLY and CDR2 FYNNEI.

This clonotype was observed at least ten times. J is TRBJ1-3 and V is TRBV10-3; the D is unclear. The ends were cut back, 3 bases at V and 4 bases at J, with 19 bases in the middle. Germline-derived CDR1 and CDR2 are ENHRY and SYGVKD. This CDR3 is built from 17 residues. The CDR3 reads CAISDPPGTRRGNTIYF. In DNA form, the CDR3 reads TGTGCCATCAGTGACCCTCCTGGTACCCGGCGGGGAAACACCATATATTTT.

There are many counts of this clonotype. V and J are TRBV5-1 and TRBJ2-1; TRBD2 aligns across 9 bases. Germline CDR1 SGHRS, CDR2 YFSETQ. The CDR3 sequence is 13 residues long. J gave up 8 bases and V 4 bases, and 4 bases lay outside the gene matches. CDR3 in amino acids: CASSMGLAYEQFF. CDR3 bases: TGCGCCAGCAGCATGGGACTAGCCTATGAGCAGTTCTTC.

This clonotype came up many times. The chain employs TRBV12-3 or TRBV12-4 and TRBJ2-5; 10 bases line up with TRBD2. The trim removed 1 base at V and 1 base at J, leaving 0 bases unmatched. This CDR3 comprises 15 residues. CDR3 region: CASSLGTSGQETQYF. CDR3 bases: TGTGCCAGCAGTTTAGGGACTAGCGGCCAAGAGACCCAGTACTTC.

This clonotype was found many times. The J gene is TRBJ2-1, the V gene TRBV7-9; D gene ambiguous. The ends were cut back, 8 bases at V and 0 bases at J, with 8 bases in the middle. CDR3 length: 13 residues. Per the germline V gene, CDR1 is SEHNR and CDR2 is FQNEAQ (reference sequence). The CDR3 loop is CASADTSYNEQFF. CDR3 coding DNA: TGTGCCAGCGCAGACACCTCCTACAATGAGCAGTTCTTC. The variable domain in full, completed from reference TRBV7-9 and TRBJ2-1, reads DTGVSQNPRHKITKRGQNVTFRCDPISEHNRLYWYRQTLGQGPEFLTYFQNEAQLEKSRLLSDRFSAERPKGSFSTLEIQRTEQGDSAMYLCASADTSYNEQFFGPGTRLTVL.

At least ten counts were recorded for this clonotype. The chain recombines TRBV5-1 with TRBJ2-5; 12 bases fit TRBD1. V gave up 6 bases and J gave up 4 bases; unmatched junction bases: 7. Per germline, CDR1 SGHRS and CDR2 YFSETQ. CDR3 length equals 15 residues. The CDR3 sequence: CASTRDRGRGETQYF. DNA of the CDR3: TGCGCCAGCACTCGGGACAGGGGGCGAGGAGAGACCCAGTACTTC.